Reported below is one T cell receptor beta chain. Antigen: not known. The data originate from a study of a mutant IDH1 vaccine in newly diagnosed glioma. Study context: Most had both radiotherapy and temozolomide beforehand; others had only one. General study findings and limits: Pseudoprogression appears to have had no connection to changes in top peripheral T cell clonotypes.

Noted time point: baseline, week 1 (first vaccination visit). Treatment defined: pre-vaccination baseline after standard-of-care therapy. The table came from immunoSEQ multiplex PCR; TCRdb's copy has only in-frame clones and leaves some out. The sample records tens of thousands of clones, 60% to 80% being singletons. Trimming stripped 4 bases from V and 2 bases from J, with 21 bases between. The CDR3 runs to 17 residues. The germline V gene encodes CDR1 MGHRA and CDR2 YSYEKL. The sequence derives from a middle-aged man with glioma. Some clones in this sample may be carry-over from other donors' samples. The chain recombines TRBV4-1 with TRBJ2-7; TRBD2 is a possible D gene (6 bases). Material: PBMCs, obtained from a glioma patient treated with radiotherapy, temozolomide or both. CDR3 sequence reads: CASSPRGTPLLTYEQYF. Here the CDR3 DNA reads TGCGCCAGCAGCCCGAGAGGGACTCCGCTTCTTACCTACGAGCAGTACTTC.